This is a list of T cell receptor beta chains from one sample in a study of early T cells in non-severe SARS-CoV-2 infection. TCRdb ran MiXCR on the 5' RACE reads and lists one entry per CDR3 protein. The sample lists around 94,000 distinct CDR3 sequences, 13% occurring once. The material sequenced was whole blood. The source is an adult who was a healthcare worker with PCR-confirmed SARS-CoV-2 infection or an uninfected control (not recorded which). CDR3s include the opening cysteine and the closing phenylalanine or tryptophan. A D gene is named only where the DNA matches it firmly. Rows may omit the clone size; those that give it use once, few, many or a size class.

NA	TRBV29-1	TRBJ1-5	many	13	CSVAGTKDQPQHF	TGCAGCGTTGCAGGGACAAAGGATCAGCCCCAGCATTTT
NA	TRBV12-3/TRBV12-4	TRBJ1-6	few	14	CASSLAGVGSPLHF	TGTGCCAGCAGTTTAGCCGGGGTTGGTTCACCCCTCCACTTT
TRBD1	TRBV2	TRBJ1-1	NA	17	CASSEVTGQGLVTEAFF	TGTGCCAGCAGTGAAGTTACGGGACAGGGGCTGGTCACTGAAGCTTTCTTT
NA	TRBV20-1	TRBJ2-7	few	11	CSASTTYEQYF	TGCAGTGCTAGTACGACCTACGAGCAGTACTTC
NA	TRBV10-3	TRBJ1-1	NA	12	CAIAPKGYEAFF	TGTGCCATCGCCCCAAAGGGCTACGAAGCTTTCTTT
TRBD2	TRBV20-1	TRBJ2-1	many	14	CSARSSGSYNEQFF	TGCAGTGCTAGATCTAGCGGAAGCTACAATGAGCAGTTCTTC
NA	TRBV7-9	TRBJ2-7	NA	16	CASSPPPSDGTYEQYF	TGTGCCAGCAGCCCTCCCCCATCGGATGGCACCTACGAGCAGTACTTC
NA	TRBV5-1	TRBJ1-2	NA	11	CASSFGDGYTF	TGCGCCAGCAGCTTTGGGGACGGCTACACCTTC
NA	TRBV5-1	TRBJ1-4	many	14	CASSPGRNNEKLFF	TGCGCCAGCAGCCCCGGACGGAACAATGAAAAACTGTTTTTT
TRBD2	TRBV6-2/TRBV6-3	TRBJ2-3	NA	18	CASSPLRRLAGNTDTQYF	TGTGCCAGCAGTCCTCTCCGACGACTAGCGGGTAACACAGATACGCAGTATTTT
NA	TRBV6-6	TRBJ1-1	NA	15	CASSYAGGLSTEAFF	TGTGCCAGCAGTTACGCCGGGGGCTTGAGCACTGAAGCTTTCTTT
TRBD2	TRBV6-5	TRBJ2-1	few	15	CASSLLAGGRNEQFF	TGTGCCAGCAGTTTACTAGCGGGAGGCCGGAATGAGCAGTTCTTC
TRBD2	TRBV2	TRBJ2-1	many	14	CASEGLADYNEQFF	TGTGCCAGCGAGGGACTAGCGGACTACAATGAGCAGTTCTTC
NA	TRBV15	TRBJ2-7	NA	15	CATSRDSGNPYEQYF	TGTGCCACCAGCAGAGATAGTGGGAACCCCTACGAGCAGTACTTC
NA	TRBV9	TRBJ2-7	NA	14	CASSVGSGNYEQYF	TGTGCCAGCAGCGTAGGCTCCGGAAACTACGAGCAGTACTTC
NA	TRBV7-9	TRBJ2-5	NA	11	CASSLKWTQYF	TGTGCCAGCAGCTTAAAGTGGACCCAGTACTTC
TRBD2	TRBV7-6	TRBJ2-3	many	17	CASSLGAGGSVGDTQYF	TGTGCCAGCAGCTTAGGTGCGGGCGGGAGTGTCGGAGATACGCAGTATTTT
NA	TRBV28	TRBJ1-1	NA	15	CASSWGGRMNTEAFF	TGTGCCAGCAGCTGGGGCGGGAGGATGAACACTGAAGCTTTCTTT
TRBD2	TRBV3-1	TRBJ2-1	many	17	CASSQDSSGDSYNEQFF	TGTGCCAGCAGCCAAGACTCTAGCGGAGACTCCTACAATGAGCAGTTCTTC
NA	TRBV28	TRBJ2-2	many	16	CASSPRPRTTDGELFF	TGTGCCAGCAGCCCGAGACCGCGTACTACAGACGGGGAGCTGTTTTTT
NA	TRBV20-1	TRBJ2-5	NA	13	CSASRETVGTQYF	TGCAGTGCTAGTAGGGAGACAGTGGGGACCCAGTACTTC
TRBD2	TRBV20-1	TRBJ2-3	NA	15	CSAREKTSGTDTQYF	TGCAGTGCTAGAGAAAAGACTAGCGGCACAGATACGCAGTATTTT
TRBD1	TRBV10-3	TRBJ2-5	many	15	CAISNLDRDQETQYF	TGTGCCATCAGTAATTTGGACAGGGACCAAGAGACCCAGTACTTC
NA	TRBV5-1	TRBJ2-1	many	16	CASSLGTGRSYNEQFF	TGCGCCAGCAGCTTGGGCACGGGGCGCTCCTACAATGAGCAGTTCTTC